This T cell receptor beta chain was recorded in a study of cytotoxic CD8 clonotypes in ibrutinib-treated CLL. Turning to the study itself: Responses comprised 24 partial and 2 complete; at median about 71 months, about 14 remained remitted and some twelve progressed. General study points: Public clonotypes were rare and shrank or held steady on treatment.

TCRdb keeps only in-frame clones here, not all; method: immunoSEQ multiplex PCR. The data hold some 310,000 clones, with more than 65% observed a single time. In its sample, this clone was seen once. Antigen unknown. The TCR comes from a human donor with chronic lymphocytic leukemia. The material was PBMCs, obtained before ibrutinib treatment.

CDR3 sequence reads: CSVEVGATHEQFF. CDR3 nucleotides: TGCAGCGTTGAAGTTGGGGCTACCCATGAGCAGTTCTTC. This sequence joins TRBV29-1 and TRBJ2-1, with a possible D match to TRBD1 (5 bases). The V and J ends lost 1 base and 8 bases respectively, with 12 bases between them. Germline V gene sequence: CDR1 SQVTM, CDR2 ANQGSEA. This CDR3 region has 13 residues.